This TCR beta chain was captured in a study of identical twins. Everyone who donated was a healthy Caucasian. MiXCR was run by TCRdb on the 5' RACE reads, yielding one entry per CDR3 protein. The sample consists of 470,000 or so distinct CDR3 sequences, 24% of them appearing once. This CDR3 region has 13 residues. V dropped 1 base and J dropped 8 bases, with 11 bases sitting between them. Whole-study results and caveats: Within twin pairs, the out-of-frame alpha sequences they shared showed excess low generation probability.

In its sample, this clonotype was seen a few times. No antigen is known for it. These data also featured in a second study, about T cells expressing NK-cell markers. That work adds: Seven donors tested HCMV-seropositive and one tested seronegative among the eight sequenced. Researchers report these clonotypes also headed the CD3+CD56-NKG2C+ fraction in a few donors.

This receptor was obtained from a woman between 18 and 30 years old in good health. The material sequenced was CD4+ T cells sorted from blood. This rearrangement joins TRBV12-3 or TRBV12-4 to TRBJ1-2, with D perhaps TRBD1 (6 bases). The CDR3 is CASSLVAGVGYTF. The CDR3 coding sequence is TGTGCCAGCAGTTTAGTTGCAGGGGTCGGCTACACCTTC.